A selection of T cell receptor beta chains follows, all from one sample in a study of T cells in tuberculosis. Clones were read by immunoSEQ multiplex PCR, and TCRdb kept only the in-frame ones, dropping some. The repertoire holds 30,000 to 35,000 clones, with approximately 89% as singletons. The specimen sequenced was PBMCs. These receptor sequences come from a donor aged 5 to 30 with latent tuberculosis or without tuberculosis infection. The CDR3 runs from the conserved cysteine through the conserved F or W. Fields, in order: V gene, clone size, CDR3 length, J gene, D gene, CDR3 DNA, CDR3 protein. The D gene is left open where the match is weak. Expanded clones get a size class; other rows say once, few or many, or leave the size out.

TRBV27	NA	14	TRBJ2-7	NA	TGTGCCAGCAGTGAGGTCCAGCGGAACTACGAGCAGTACTTC	CASSEVQRNYEQYF
TRBV18	NA	17	TRBJ2-1	TRBD2	TGTGCCAGCTCACCCAGAGATAGCGGGAGTTCCTACAATGAGCAGTTCTTC	CASSPRDSGSSYNEQFF
TRBV5-1	once	17	TRBJ2-4	TRBD1	TGCGCCAGCAGCGGGCGGACAGGGGACTTGGCCAAAAACATTCAGTACTTC	CASSGRTGDLAKNIQYF
TRBV6-5	NA	14	TRBJ1-4	NA	TGTGCCAGCAGTTACACACAGGGTAATGAAAAACTGTTTTTT	CASSYTQGNEKLFF
TRBV7-2	NA	15	TRBJ2-7	TRBD2	TGTGCCAGCAGCCCATCGCGGGAGAGCTCCTACGAGCAGTACTTC	CASSPSRESSYEQYF
TRBV7-2	NA	13	TRBJ1-1	TRBD1	TGTGCCAGCAGCTTTGGCAGGGGGACTGAAGCTTTCTTT	CASSFGRGTEAFF
TRBV7-6	NA	14	TRBJ2-5	NA	TGTGCCAGCAGCTCCGGACTCTATTTGGAGACCCAGTACTTC	CASSSGLYLETQYF
TRBV18	NA	15	TRBJ2-2	NA	TGTGCCAGCTCACAGACATCACCGAACACCGGGGAGCTGTTTTTT	CASSQTSPNTGELFF
TRBV11-3	NA	13	TRBJ2-3	NA	TGTGCCAGCTCGCGGGTTAGCACAGATACGCAGTATTTT	CASSRVSTDTQYF
TRBV6-5	NA	15	TRBJ1-5	NA	TGTGCCAGCAGGGACACAGGAAAGTTGGATCAGCCCCAGCATTTT	CASRDTGKLDQPQHF